This is a list of T cell receptor beta chains from one sample in a study of T cell repertoires in cytomegalovirus infection. These receptors lack a known antigen. TCRdb re-analysed the reads in MiXCR, keeping a single row per CDR3 protein. Of roughly 700,000 distinct CDR3 sequences listed, roughly 30% are singletons. The input for sequencing was cultured PBMCs, taken from culture after CMV antigen stimulation. Source of these receptors: a human donor in good health (CMV status not recorded). Some clones in this sample may be carry-over from other donors' samples. CDR3s include the opening cysteine and the closing phenylalanine or tryptophan. D genes are given only for firm matches. Size tells how often a clone was seen (once, few, many) or the class of an expanded clone, and some rows leave it out.

D gene	J gene	clone size	V gene	CDR3 protein	CDR3 DNA
TRBD2	TRBJ2-1	NA	TRBV7-6	CASSRTRGPYNEQFF	TGTGCCAGCAGCAGGACTAGGGGTCCTTACAATGAGCAGTTCTTC
NA	TRBJ1-2	NA	TRBV6-1	CASSESSHYGYTF	TGTGCCAGCAGTGAATCAAGCCACTATGGCTACACCTTC
TRBD1	TRBJ1-4	few	TRBV7-6	CASSPSTGGAARGEKLFF	TGTGCCAGCAGCCCGAGTACAGGGGGCGCAGCTCGCGGTGAAAAACTGTTTTTT
NA	TRBJ1-2	few	TRBV6-2/TRBV6-3	CASSHLTAANYGYTF	TGTGCCAGCAGCCACCTGACAGCCGCTAACTATGGCTACACCTTC
NA	TRBJ2-7	few	TRBV12-3/TRBV12-4	CASSSPGVAGPRREQYF	TGTGCCAGCAGTTCCCCAGGAGTTGCGGGGCCGCGTCGGGAGCAGTACTTC
TRBD1	TRBJ1-4	many	TRBV7-2	CASSLGQLNEKLFF	TGTGCCAGCAGTTTGGGACAGTTGAATGAAAAACTGTTTTTT
NA	TRBJ1-1	NA	TRBV6-8	CASSPLGGEAFF	TGTGCCAGCAGCCCCCTCGGTGGTGAAGCTTTCTTT
NA	TRBJ2-5	NA	TRBV11-2	CASSSFRDEWASVGTQYF	TGTGCCAGCAGTTCCTTCCGGGACGAATGGGCCTCGGTAGGGACCCAGTACTTC
TRBD1	TRBJ2-3	few	TRBV6-8	CAAARGPDRLTYDTQYF	TGTGCCGCAGCCAGGGGCCCGGACAGGCTAACTTACGATACGCAGTATTTT
NA	TRBJ2-5	NA	TRBV20-1	CSVEGTIQETQYF	TGCAGTGTGGAGGGGACCATCCAAGAGACCCAGTACTTC
NA	TRBJ2-7	few	TRBV6-1	CASTPLPGEQYF	TGTGCCAGCACTCCTTTACCAGGGGAGCAGTACTTC
TRBD1	TRBJ1-5	many	TRBV7-2	CASSIGQGQPQHF	TGTGCCAGCAGCATTGGACAGGGCCAGCCCCAGCATTTT
NA	TRBJ2-7	NA	TRBV20-1	CSARGGTFMSEQYF	TGCAGTGCTAGAGGGGGGACTTTTATGAGCGAGCAGTACTTC
TRBD1	TRBJ2-7	NA	TRBV28	CASSQDRDEQYF	TGTGCCAGCAGTCAAGACAGGGACGAGCAGTACTTC
NA	TRBJ1-5	few	TRBV19	CASSIDPGEWNQPQHF	TGTGCCAGTAGTATAGATCCTGGGGAATGGAATCAGCCCCAGCATTTT
NA	TRBJ2-2	few	TRBV7-2	CASSRDSGELFF	TGTGCCAGCAGCCGCGATTCCGGGGAGCTGTTTTTT
NA	TRBJ1-2	NA	TRBV7-9	CASSLAPRTAYGYTF	TGTGCCAGCAGCTTAGCGCCCCGGACGGCATATGGCTACACCTTC
NA	TRBJ2-5	many	TRBV7-2	CASARKGVETQYF	TGTGCCAGCGCCCGAAAGGGTGTAGAGACCCAGTACTTC
NA	TRBJ1-2	NA	TRBV5-4	CASSPTAAGYGYTF	TGTGCCAGCAGCCCCACCGCCGCGGGCTATGGCTACACCTTC
NA	TRBJ1-2	NA	TRBV29-1	CSVHSNYGYTF	TGCAGCGTACATAGTAACTATGGCTACACCTTC
TRBD1	TRBJ2-2	NA	TRBV19	CASSRILDRGNTGELFF	TGTGCCAGTAGTAGAATCCTGGACAGGGGAAACACCGGGGAGCTGTTTTTT
NA	TRBJ2-1	few	TRBV10-3	CAISDPGGYEQFF	TGTGCCATCAGTGACCCGGGGGGCTATGAGCAGTTCTTC
TRBD1	TRBJ2-2	NA	TRBV7-2	CASSTGQGALNTGELFF	TGTGCCAGCAGCACCGGACAGGGGGCCCTGAACACCGGGGAGCTGTTTTTT
NA	TRBJ2-3	NA	TRBV2	CASSGFSTDTQYF	TGTGCCAGTTCGGGATTTAGTACAGATACGCAGTATTTT
TRBD1	TRBJ2-1	few	TRBV7-4	CASSLVSPGGFF	TGTGCCAGCAGCTTAGTGTCCCCAGGGGGGTTCTTC
TRBD1	TRBJ2-7	NA	TRBV6-2/TRBV6-3	CASSYGDRGAGSYEQYF	TGTGCCAGCAGTTACGGGGACAGGGGCGCTGGCTCCTACGAGCAGTACTTC
NA	TRBJ1-2	few	TRBV7-2	CASSQLGYGYTF	TGTGCCAGCAGCCAACTCGGGTATGGCTACACCTTC
NA	TRBJ1-2	NA	TRBV4-1	CASSQADGYTF	TGCGCCAGCAGCCAGGCTGATGGCTACACCTTC
NA	TRBJ2-1	once	TRBV6-2/TRBV6-3	CASIKATHNEQFF	TGTGCCAGCATCAAGGCCACCCACAATGAGCAGTTCTTC
NA	TRBJ2-2	NA	TRBV7-2	CASSLFDPNTGELFF	TGTGCCAGCAGCTTATTTGACCCGAACACCGGGGAGCTGTTTTTT
NA	TRBJ2-7	NA	TRBV4-3	CASSQGLPAYEQYF	TGCGCCAGCAGCCAGGGACTTCCCGCCTACGAGCAGTACTTC
TRBD2	TRBJ2-5	NA	TRBV7-2	CASSSLAGAPEDF	TGTGCCAGCAGCTCCCTAGCGGGGGCCCCGGAAGACTTC
TRBD1	TRBJ1-4	NA	TRBV7-6	CASSFAVYGQGEKLFF	TGTGCCAGCAGCTTCGCAGTCTATGGACAGGGTGAAAAACTGTTTTTT
NA	TRBJ1-6	many	TRBV7-2	CASSLLGVDSPLHF	TGTGCCAGCAGCCTTCTCGGAGTTGATTCACCCCTCCACTTT
TRBD1	TRBJ1-6	NA	TRBV7-9	CASSQGTGLSPLHF	TGTGCCAGCAGCCAGGGGACAGGGTTATCACCCCTCCACTTT